Shown below are 14 T cell receptor beta chains from a single sample sequenced in a study of blood T cell repertoires in COVID-19. Sequencing used immunoSEQ multiplex PCR; TCRdb keeps in-frame clones, though not all of them. The sample consists of 150,000 or so clones, 80% to 90% of them appearing once. Specimen: peripheral blood. Receptors were obtained from a man older than 75 with acute or convalescent COVID-19.

The V call is TRBV5-1, the J call TRBJ2-7; a possible D gene is TRBD2 (5 bases). Germline assignment: CDR1 SGHRS and CDR2 YFSETQ. Trimming took off 1 base at V and 2 bases at J, with 7 bases between the two ends. This CDR3 spans 13 amino acids. CDR3 sequence reads: CASSLRTAYEQYF. CDR3 DNA sequence: TGCGCCAGCAGCTTGCGGACTGCCTACGAGCAGTACTTC.

In DNA, the CDR3 is TGTGCCAGCAGCTCCCGGGACAGGGAATACGGAAACACCATATATTTT. It specifies CASSSRDREYGNTIYF. The chain combines TRBV3-1 (or the pseudogene TRBV3-2) with TRBJ1-3; 9 bases map to TRBD1. V was pared by 5 bases and J by 4 bases, with 9 bases of the junction left unmatched. Germline V gene data show CDR1 as LGHDT and CDR2 as YNNKEL (reference sequence). CDR3 length: 16 residues.

V gene TRBV12-3 or TRBV12-4 combines with J gene TRBJ1-2; D not resolved. This CDR3 has 13 residues. The ends were cut back, 5 bases at V and 8 bases at J, with 15 bases in the middle. The CDR3 region has the DNA TGTGCCAGCAGTCTAGTAGGACGAGGGGGCTACACCTTC. Encoded protein: CASSLVGRGGYTF.

The chain recombines TRBV6-5 with TRBJ1-2; the match to TRBD1 covers 7 bases. The CDR3 consists of 13 residues. From germline, CDR1 is MNHEY and CDR2 SVGAGI. Unmatched junction bases numbered 8, after V lost 5 bases and J lost 8 bases. In DNA, the CDR3 is TGTGCCAGCAGTATAACAGGGGCGGCCGGCTACACCTTC. Residues: CASSITGAAGYTF.

The chain has TRBV13 and TRBJ2-3; 10 nucleotides agree with TRBD2. CDR1 and CDR2 (germline): PRHDT, FYEKMQ (reference sequence). The CDR3 is made up of 15 amino acids. J lost 3 bases, V lost 3 bases, and 3 bases had no gene match. Written as DNA, the CDR3 is TGTGCCAGCAGCTTTAGCGGGAGGAGTACAGATACGCAGTATTTT. The encoded protein is CASSFSGRSTDTQYF. The full variable domain, in which reference TRBV13 and TRBJ2-3 provide the parts outside the CDR3, is AAGVIQSPRHLIKEKRETATLKCYPIPRHDTVYWYQQGPGQDPQFLISFYEKMQSDKGSIPDRFSAQQFSDYHSELNMSSLELGDSALYFCASSFSGRSTDTQYFGPGTRLTVL.

The chain combines TRBV3-1 (or the pseudogene TRBV3-2) with TRBJ2-1; 10 bases are shared with TRBD2. CDR1 and CDR2 (germline): LGHDT, YNNKEL (reference sequence). The V gene end was trimmed by 2 bases and the J gene end by 7 bases; junction bases not matched to a gene: 8. This CDR3 contains 16 residues. In DNA form, the CDR3 reads TGTGCCAGCAGCCAATCCCTAGCGGGAGTCAAAAATGAGCAGTTCTTC. Its protein product is CASSQSLAGVKNEQFF.

This clone occurred once. This chain connects TRBV3-1 (or the pseudogene TRBV3-2) to TRBJ2-4, with no clear D. V lost 6 bases and J lost 4, with 16 bases in between. Germline CDR1 LGHDT, CDR2 YNNKEL (reference sequence). CDR3 length equals 15 residues. CDR3 bases: TGTGCCAGCAGTGACTCCCCAGCTGGGAAAAACATTCAGTACTTC. Translated, it gives CASSDSPAGKNIQYF.

The chain couples TRBV9 to TRBJ2-1; TRBD2 matches 9 bases. This CDR3 has 18 amino acids. V shed 1 base, J shed 3 bases, and the junction held 11 bases outside the gene matches. Germline-derived CDR1 and CDR2 are SGDLS and YYNGEE. CDR3 amino acids: CASSVTGGGAMFYNEQFF. CDR3 nucleotides: TGTGCCAGCAGCGTAACAGGCGGGGGGGCAATGTTCTACAATGAGCAGTTCTTC.

This sequence joins TRBV28 and TRBJ2-3; 8 positions agree with TRBD1. The CDR3 runs 15 residues. Looked up from germline, CDR1 is MDHEN and CDR2 is SYDVKM. The ends lost 6 bases at V and 1 base at J; junction bases unmatched: 6. The DNA of the CDR3 is TGTGCCAGCAGAAGACAGGGGAGCGGCACAGATACGCAGTATTTT. Its protein is CASRRQGSGTDTQYF.

This clone was picked up a small number of times. The chain carries TRBV15 and TRBJ1-6; D is undetermined. This CDR3 is built from 14 residues. From germline, CDR1 is LNHNV and CDR2 YYDKDF (reference sequence). V dropped 0 bases and J dropped 11 bases, with 11 bases sitting between them. The CDR3 DNA reads as TGTGCCACCAGCAGAGAACGGTTGATGGCACCCCTCCACTTT. Amino acid sequence: CATSRERLMAPLHF.

The V gene is TRBV2, the J gene TRBJ1-5; TRBD1 is a possible D gene (5 bases). With 3 bases removed from V and 7 bases from J, the gap between germline ends came to 10 bases. The CDR3 is 13 amino acids. CDR1 is SNHLY, CDR2 FYNNEI, per germline. In DNA, the CDR3 is TGTGCCAGCAGTGAGTCCCCAGGGCAGCCCCAGCATTTT. This translates into CASSESPGQPQHF. Full variable domain (remainder filled in from reference TRBV2 and TRBJ1-5): EPEVTQTPSHQVTQMGQEVILRCVPISNHLYFYWYRQILGQKVEFLVSFYNNEISEKSEIFDDQFSVERPDGSNFTLKIRSTKLEDSAMYFCASSESPGQPQHFGDGTRLSIL.

This chain uses TRBV7-5 with TRBJ1-1. TRBV7-5 represents a pseudogene. CDR3 size: 12 residues. The CDR3 nucleotides are TGTGCCAGAAGCATCTTGGGGAGGGAAGCTTTCTTT. It yields the protein CARSILGREAFF.

A note on this clone: The same CDR3 is also encoded by other DNA sequences in this sample. The rearrangement links TRBV5-1 to TRBJ1-1, with D maybe TRBD1 (5 bases). The CDR3 loop spans 15 amino acids. V lost 0 bases and J 0 bases, leaving 9 bases between the germline ends. The V gene's germline CDR1 is SGHRS and CDR2 YFSETQ. The CDR3 reads CASSLAAGLNTEAFF. DNA of the CDR3: TGCGCCAGCAGCTTGGCGGCAGGGTTGAACACTGAAGCTTTCTTT.

J is TRBJ1-5 and V is TRBV30; 7 nucleotides align to TRBD1. The junction had 6 bases not matched to a gene; V was cut back by 1 base and J by 0 bases. The CDR3 length is 16 residues. Germline CDR1 and CDR2: GTSNPN and SVGIG (reference sequence). The CDR3 DNA follows: TGTGCCTGGAGTGACAGGGGACCTTATAGCAATCAGCCCCAGCATTTT. Its protein product is CAWSDRGPYSNQPQHF.